This TCR beta chain was recorded in a study of blood T cell repertoires in COVID-19. The Seattle site enrolled patients during active infection and followed them longitudinally. V was shortened by 0 bases and J by 0 bases, with 10 bases between the two germline ends. From germline, CDR1 is SGHRS and CDR2 YFSETQ. This CDR3 spans 16 amino acids. In the original analysis: Reference gene primer amplification yielded estimated nucleated cell counts. Profiling relied on immunoSEQ multiplex PCR, and the TCRdb table lists in-frame clones only, not all of them. That table supplies the V and J calls and clone size; D and trimming were determined from the DNA. The sample yields 400,000 to 450,000 clones, over 85% seen once.

The TCR comes from a man aged 18 to 30 with COVID-19, enrolled during active disease. This chain links TRBV5-1 with TRBJ2-1, with D perhaps TRBD2 (6 bases). The specimen sequenced was peripheral blood. CDR3 sequence (DNA): TGCGCCAGCAGCTTGGGGGACGGGAGCTCCTACAATGAGCAGTTCTTC. Translated, it gives CASSLGDGSSYNEQFF.